The text below deals with one TCR beta chain. Its binding antigen is unknown. Per-base quality was not reported, and no clone a single base away is much larger than it. The protocol used for the library was the immunoSEQ multiplex PCR assay. For the multiplex PCR, a mixture combining 60 forward primers for TCR Vbeta segments and 13 reverse primers for TCR Jbeta segments was used. The CDR3 region of rearranged TCR beta genes was amplified from genomic DNA with a multiplex PCR assay. Amplified TCR beta libraries were sequenced as 87-base-pair reads on the Illumina HiSeq System. In the original analysis: A later analysis counted about 80 million unique TCR beta chains across the 690 or so repertoires, and approximately 11 million of these chains were shared by at least two donors. Raw reads were error-corrected and collapsed into unique sequences with a nearest-neighbor algorithm that merged closely related sequences to remove PCR and sequencing errors. V, D and J gene segments were assigned by aligning CDR3 sequences to IMGT reference sequences. For a sequence to be retained, a match of at least six nucleotides to both a V gene segment and a J gene segment was required. Rearrangements were called productive when the CDR3 lacked stop codons and stayed in frame with V and J; all others were non-productive. CDR3 was defined by IMGT convention, running from the second conserved V-encoded cysteine to the conserved J-encoded phenylalanine. In an earlier analysis of more than 550 of the donors, sequences lacking an unambiguous match to a single V gene segment were excluded. In an earlier analysis of several hundred of the donors, V segments were called functional above 56.7% productive rearrangements and were called segregating when the between-donor standard deviation exceeded 5%. A statistical classification framework was developed to diagnose cytomegalovirus status using the catalog of TCR beta chain sequences. A later analysis assigned V and J genes by comparing TCR nucleotide sequences with IMGT/GENE-DB human TR gene sequences. A later analysis assigned CDR3 sequences and most-parsimonious VDJ recombination scenarios with the TCRdist pipeline. In a later analysis, every TCR beta chain was defined by the combination of its CDR3 amino acid sequence and its V-gene family, and reads without a unique V-gene family were dropped. As a way to deal with suspected cross-contamination and a sequencing artifact, a later analysis dropped 450 to 600 nucleotide sequences that were highly shared and had low generation probability. For each public chain, a later analysis derived a clonal expansion index from normalized ranks of inferred template counts within each repertoire. Generation probabilities in a later analysis came from a VDJ recombination model fitted to out-of-frame rearrangements, and those results were checked against IGoR. In a later analysis, TCR-TCR, TCR-HLA and TCR-CMV co-occurrence was scored with hypergeometric tests, and a repertoire-size bias correction was applied to TCR pairs. In a later analysis, false discovery rates were estimated by permuting HLA or CMV assignments 20 times. A later analysis grouped co-occurring TCRs with DBSCAN, adding TCRdist sequence similarity when clustering within HLA-allele-positive subsets. Repertoires with fewer than 30,000 or more than 120,000 public chains, plus five repertoires with anomalous nucleotide sharing, were excluded from co-occurrence clustering. TCRdb provides this immuneACCESS table in a form limited to in-frame rearrangements. Some clones are lacking; in checked studies, under half of them reflect an unresolved V gene, and why the rest are absent is not known. For V, J and clone size, that table is used; D and trimming come from the DNA. This sample comprises roughly 150,000 clones, 81% of them detected only once. The ten largest make up 1% to 1.5% of the sample.

The germline V gene encodes CDR1 MDHEN and CDR2 SYDVKM. There are 15 amino acids in the CDR3, from cysteine to phenylalanine inclusive. Only the CDR3 DNA stays, 45 bases, in frame from base 1. Compared with germline, V lacks 5 bases and J lacks 4 bases; bases without a gene match: 11. This entry is derived from a study of cytomegalovirus exposure and HLA in healthy donors listed by TCRdb under 2017. Describing the broader study: An earlier analysis of fewer than 750 of the donors reported roughly 300 Gb of sequence data and 117 million unique TCR beta sequences obtained from about 180 million T cells. A later analysis re-analyzed previously published TCR beta repertoires from 500 to 700 donors and added high-resolution HLA genotyping to study TCR occurrence patterns. Along with the roughly 700-subject first cohort, a separate validation cohort of over a hundred different subjects was used. The number of typed donors differed by locus: about 629-640 for A, B, C, DRB1 and DQB1; 522 for DQA1; over 600 for DPA1; and roughly 490 for DPB1. A later genetic analysis took genome-wide SNP genotypes for about 65% of the 666 donors and used that subset as a discovery cohort. Around 330 gigabases of sequencing data and 75 million to 85 million unique TCR sequences made up an early release that covered around 640 HLA-typed donors. The study combined high-throughput TCR immunosequencing, statistical association of individual TCRs with disease status, and machine learning to predict cytomegalovirus infection status. Donor age, sex, ethnicity and CMV serostatus were compiled alongside the repertoire data. In an earlier analysis of more than 550 of the donors, high-throughput TCR beta sequencing was used to judge whether each TCR beta V gene segment behaved as functional or pseudogenic. Among about 370 genotyped donors of the cohort, an average of approximately 240,000 unique TCR beta nucleotide sequences was sequenced per donor, of which about 19% were non-productive. Every discovery cohort repertoire had been produced on one sequencing platform. Of the approximately 400 genotyped donors, around 81% fell in the genetic ancestry cluster associated with self-reported Caucasian donors. HLA typing included class I and class II loci at four-digit resolution. The study profiled the T cell repertoires of under 850 subjects by immunosequencing and related them to cytomegalovirus serostatus. Rather than drawing on any new phenotypic data, the later analysis identified candidate immune exposures from TCR beta sequences and the way those sequences occurred across donors. The study aimed to test whether cataloging public T cell receptors could reveal signatures of past pathogen exposure. Several DR-DQ haplotypes were handled as single units for association and clustering because linkage in the cohort was strong. Study-wide conclusions, independent of this receptor: Immune exposure information for the cohort was limited to CMV serostatus. According to a later analysis, TCR association rates differed among HLA loci, with DRB1 alleles showing the most associated TCRs and HLA-C alleles showing the fewest. Most TCR sequences were seen in very few donors, while some public TCRs were found in many individuals. Roughly uniform sequencing depth across donors was assumed in presence/absence analyses, although this assumption may not hold. According to the authors, the approach could potentially be generalized to other disease states and immunological phenotypes. According to a later analysis, parvovirus B19, influenza, CMV and Epstein-Barr virus appeared linked to several top co-occurrence clusters. A cluster of highly shared sequence variants was judged likely to represent a technical artifact of the sequencing pipeline. A later analysis found that most CMV-associated TCR beta chains appeared HLA-restricted, with HLA associations seemingly driven largely by CMV exposure. In a later analysis, HLA-associated TCR beta chains showed more clonal expansion and lower generation probabilities than non-associated chains that were equally common. In a later genetic analysis, a missense DCLRE1C variant was associated with V-gene and J-gene trimming of TCR beta chains, and the association was replicated in an independent cohort. Only TCR beta chains were sequenced in this cohort, and the absence of alpha or paired-chain data limited detectable features. The study gave a list of under 200 TCR beta chains associated with cytomegalovirus. The classifier was reported to diagnose cytomegalovirus status with high specificity and sensitivity in both the original and validation cohorts. The earlier analysis of some 560 of the donors excluded approximately 17 rarely observed V segments, including chromosome 9 orphons, because counts were too low. In a later analysis, 16,951 TCR beta sequences were associated with specific HLA alleles at a false discovery rate of 0.05. In vitro tests confirmed that a few of the cytomegalovirus-associated TCR beta chains recognize cytomegalovirus antigens. In a later genetic analysis, fewer N-insertions in productive TCRs were reported among donors in an Asian-associated ancestry cluster than the roughly 640-donor mean. A further reported finding was that TCR beta sequences accurately predicted the HLA-A and HLA-B alleles for most subjects in the first cohort. Linkage disequilibrium might explain the correlated functional status among segregating V segments, but an unknown experimental factor could not be excluded. Strong co-occurrence of HLA alleles, especially DR and DQ, made assigning TCR associations to individual alleles difficult. In an earlier analysis of around 500 of the donors, most TCR beta V segments appeared in productive rearrangements about 87% or about 30% of the time, broadly matching IMGT annotations. HLA typing was unavailable for some donors at each locus, so association tests used only the typed subset. Some IMGT-functional V segments, including TRBV6-2 and TRBV6-3, could not be told apart with the 87-base-pair reads, so those segments were excluded.

The cohort comprised some 730 healthy bone marrow donors. Cohort members were all nominally healthy when sampled, although unrecorded immune exposures were likely present. The donor tested CMV seropositive and was one of the 289 seropositive cohort members. A peripheral blood sample was collected from each donor, and TCR beta sequencing was performed on peripheral blood mononuclear cells. Genomic DNA extraction from the blood cell samples was performed with the Qiagen DNeasy Blood Extraction Kit. The sequence was obtained from a middle-aged man in good health and CMV-seropositive. Source material: PBMCs. The V and J segments used are TRBV28 and TRBJ2-7, and TRBD1 matches 7 of the central bases. The sequence in DNA is TGTGCCAGCAGTGTCCGGCAGGGACAGTGGTACGAGCAGTACTTC. Translation gives CASSVRQGQWYEQYF. This CDR3, with the reference TRBV28 and TRBJ2-7 proteins standing in past its ends, gives the full variable domain DVKVTQSSRYLVKRTGEKVFLECVQDMDHENMFWYRQDPGLGLRLIYFSYDVKMKEKGDIPEGYSVSREKKERFSLILESASTNQTSMYLCASSVRQGQWYEQYFGPGTRLTVT.